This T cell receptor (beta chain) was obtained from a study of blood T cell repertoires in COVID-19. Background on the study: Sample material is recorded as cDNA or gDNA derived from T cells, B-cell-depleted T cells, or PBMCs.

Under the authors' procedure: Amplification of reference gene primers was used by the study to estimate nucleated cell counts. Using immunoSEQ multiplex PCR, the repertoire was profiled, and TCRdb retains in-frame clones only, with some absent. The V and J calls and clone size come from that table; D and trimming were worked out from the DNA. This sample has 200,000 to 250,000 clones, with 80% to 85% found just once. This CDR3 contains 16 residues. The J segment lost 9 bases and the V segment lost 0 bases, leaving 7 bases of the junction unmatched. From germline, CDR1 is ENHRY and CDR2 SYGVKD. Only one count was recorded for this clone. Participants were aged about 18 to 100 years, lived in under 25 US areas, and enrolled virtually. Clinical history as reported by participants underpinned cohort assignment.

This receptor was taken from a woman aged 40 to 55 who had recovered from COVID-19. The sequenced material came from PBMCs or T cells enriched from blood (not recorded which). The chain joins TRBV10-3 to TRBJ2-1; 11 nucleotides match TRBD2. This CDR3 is CAISESTPGTSGEQFF. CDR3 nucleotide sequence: TGTGCCATCAGTGAGTCGACCCCAGGGACTAGCGGTGAGCAGTTCTTC.